This TCR beta chain was recorded in a study of shared clonotypes between healthy human individuals (dated by TCRdb to the early 2020s). With regard to the full study: The cohort included three men and a couple of women between 18 and 49 years of age. For each donor, CD4 naive and CD4 memory were each given three plates, CD8 naive was given two plates, and CD8 memory was given one plate. To estimate repertoire size and how much clonotypes are shared between individuals, the study performed deep sequencing of blood TCR repertoires from about 5 healthy adults. To increase sequencing depth and limit assay-specific biases, different laboratories used diverse techniques to prepare libraries and sequence TCR repertoires. Each donor's leukapheresis produced roughly between about 0.9 and 9.5 billion PBMCs.

CD8 naive samples were obtained by positive selection for CCR7 among CD45RO-negative cells, yielding a CD45RA+CCR7+ population from which TemRA cells were excluded. Donors were healthy HIV-negative adults with no recently reported acute infections or vaccinations. All donors were Caucasian adults living in Nashville, Tennessee, USA. Blood was obtained by leukapheresis, after which PBMCs were separated by Ficoll-Histopaque density gradient centrifugation and cryopreserved in liquid nitrogen vapor phase. Analytical flow cytometry was used to check the purity and quantity of every magnetically sorted T cell population. From each sorted fraction, genomic DNA was isolated and quantified by UV absorbance on a Nanodrop 2000c. Using the deep immunoSEQ assay, TCR CDR3 regions were amplified from genomic DNA by multiplex PCR. Extracted genomic DNA from each cell subset was distributed evenly across all wells of several immunoSEQ 96-well plates, and each plate was treated as a replicate. For sorted subsets, each replicate PCR was loaded with about 0.2 ug genomic DNA, equivalent to 32,000 or so T cell genomes. The purified libraries were quantified using a Qubit 3.0 fluorometer, sized with a Bioanalyzer 2100, and then quantified again using the KAPA Library Quantification kit. Each immunoSEQ 96-well plate was sequenced on its own single-read 150-cycle Illumina NextSeq 550 flow cell. As for the authors' bioinformatics: Because the immunoSEQ output included only junctional sequences and no quality scores, the filtering could not be the same as the filtering used for full-length reads. To assign V/J genes and CDR3, sequences were annotated using PyIR, a Python wrapper for IgBLAST v1.9, with IMGT germline references. Reads were filtered out if the reads had weak V/J assignments (E-value above 1e-6), no CDR3, stop codons, out-of-frame junctions, or ambiguous translated residues. V3J clonotypes were defined as sequences sharing the same inferred V gene, J gene, and CDR3 amino acid sequence. Percentage overlap between repertoires was calculated by dividing the number of shared unique clonotypes by the size of the smaller repertoire. Repertoire richness was assessed with RTK rarefaction, the Chao1 estimator, and Recon v2.1 estimates of unobserved clonotypes. For all TCRbeta clonotypes obtained by the gDNA method from a few donors, generation probabilities were computed with OLGA. Held by TCRdb, this immuneACCESS table contains in-frame sequences only and omits some clones. Under half of the omission traces to an unresolved V gene where checked; the cause of the rest is unknown. V and J calls and clone size come straight from that table; D and trimming were deduced from the DNA. The table for this sample lists around 2.1 million clones; approximately 94% of them were counted only once. About 1.5% of the sample lies in the top ten.

In regard to this clone: The antigen this receptor binds is unknown. Base qualities were left out, and no much larger clone turns up one base away.

Study-level results and caveats: About 5% of naive CD4, 3% to 3.5% of naive CD8, roughly 2.4% of memory CD4, and about 0.4% of memory CD8 clonotypes were shared across several donors. Larger estimated clonotype richness was generally found for naive subsets than for memory subsets. The genetic and exposure-history diversity represented was limited by the small number of donors. Only blood was sampled, and tissue TCR repertoires likely differ from those in blood. Pairwise subsampling indicated that sequencing depth was expected to affect the degree of clonotype sharing among donors. Clonotypes shared by all four sorted-subset donors showed higher generation probabilities than non-shared clonotypes. Incomplete sequencing was indicated by rarefaction of sorted-subset datasets, despite the large sequencing depth.

Sequences MRHNA (CDR1) and SNTAGT (CDR2) are obtained from the germline V gene. Including the terminal cysteine and phenylalanine, the CDR3 comprises 15 residues. The sequence is cut down to CDR3 DNA, 45 bases in frame from base 1. Here V drops 9 bases and J drops 0 bases, and the junction holds 9 bases not matched to any gene. This receptor was identified in a man between 18 and 29 years old in good health. Some clones in this sample may be carry-over from other donors' samples. Material for sequencing was naive CD8+ T cells from PBMCs. What this sample's cell subset or site label stands for: CD45RA+CCR7+. Rearrangement joined TRBV6-4 to TRBJ2-7; the junction holds 9 bases that match TRBD2. The sequenced DNA: TGTGCCAGGGAAGAACCGGGACTAGCCTCCTACGAGCAGTACTTC. It is translated as CAREEPGLASYEQYF.